Each of the 16 T cell receptor beta chains below was sequenced from the same sample in a study of identical twins. TCRdb reanalysed the 5' RACE reads using MiXCR and keeps one entry per CDR3 protein. The table lists some 760,000 distinct CDR3 sequences, about 18% of them singletons, with about 12% in the top ten. These data also featured in a second study, about T cells expressing NK-cell markers.

Specimen: PBMCs. The source of these receptors is a woman aged 18-29 years in good health.

This clonotype appeared a few times. This CDR3 is CASSFGQAAYGYTF. CDR3 coding DNA: TGCGCCAGCAGCTTCGGACAGGCAGCCTATGGCTACACCTTC. The J gene is TRBJ1-2, the V gene TRBV5-1, with 7 bases that match TRBD1. The length of the CDR3 is 14 residues. Germline assignment: CDR1 SGHRS and CDR2 YFSETQ. The junction had 5 bases not matched to a gene; V was cut back by 2 bases and J by 4 bases.

The V gene is TRBV18, the J gene TRBJ2-7, with D maybe TRBD2 (6 bases). Germline V gene sequence: CDR1 KGHSH, CDR2 LQKENI. The V end lost 3 bases, the J end lost 3 bases, and 18 bases lay between the germline ends. This CDR3 has 16 amino acids. CDR3 residues: CASSPPGGSTIYEQYF. The CDR3 nucleotides are TGTGCCAGCTCACCCCCCGGGGGTAGCACCATCTACGAGCAGTACTTC.

V usage is TRBV21-1 and J usage is TRBJ2-5; the table's D call TRBD1 went unverified against the DNA. TRBV21-1 is a recognized pseudogene. CDR3 length equals 18 residues. DNA for the CDR3: TGTGCCAGCAGCAAAAAAGAGGACGTCAGGGCGATCCAAGAGACCCAGTACTTC. This gives the protein CASSKKEDVRAIQETQYF.

The V and J genes are TRBV5-8 and TRBJ1-5; no clear D gene. This CDR3 has 16 amino acids. The V end was cut by 4 bases, the J end by 7 bases, with 21 bases between. Per the germline V gene, CDR1 is SGHTS and CDR2 is YDEGEE. The CDR3 loop is CASSGKDRRFLQPQHF. The CDR3 DNA follows: TGTGCCAGCAGCGGGAAGGACCGACGTTTCTTGCAGCCCCAGCATTTT. Full variable domain (outside the CDR3, taken from reference TRBV5-8 and TRBJ1-5): EAGVTQSPTHLIKTRGQQATLRCSPISGHTSVYWYQQALGLGLQFLLWYDEGEERNRGNFPPRFSGRQFPNYSSELNVNALELEDSALYLCASSGKDRRFLQPQHFGDGTRLSIL.

The chain is built from TRBV6-1 and TRBJ2-7; TRBD2 matches at 8 bases. V lost 10 bases to trimming and J lost 5 bases; unmatched junction nucleotides: 10. Germline CDR1 and CDR2: MNHNS and SASEGT. The CDR3 has 13 amino acids. CDR3 nucleotides: TGTGCCACTTTTAGCGGGAAGGTAAACGAGCAGTACTTC. Amino acid sequence: CATFSGKVNEQYF.

This clonotype was observed a handful of times. The chain employs TRBV5-1 and TRBJ2-3; D may be TRBD1 or TRBD2 (6 bases each). Germline V gives CDR1 SGHRS, CDR2 YFSETQ. The CDR3 is 18 amino acids. V was trimmed by 2 bases and J by 2 bases, leaving 21 bases between them. The CDR3 spells CASSLMGGRGPPTDTQYF. DNA of the CDR3: TGCGCCAGCAGCTTAATGGGAGGTCGGGGGCCGCCCACAGATACGCAGTATTTT.

The chain employs TRBV20-1 and TRBJ2-2; 10 positions agree with TRBD2. After removal of 5 bases from V and 6 bases from J, the junction contained 12 bases not matched to a gene. The CDR3 extends over 16 amino acids. The germline gives CDR1 DFQATT, CDR2 SNEGSKA (reference sequence). The CDR3 DNA follows: TGCAGTGCTGGCACCTTAGCGGGAGGTGGTGCCGGGGAGCTGTTTTTT. Its protein product is CSAGTLAGGGAGELFF.

The V and J genes are TRBV10-3 and TRBJ2-1, with 7 bases identical to TRBD2. V gave up 0 bases and J gave up 4 bases; unmatched junction bases: 6. Germline lookup yields CDR1 ENHRY and CDR2 SYGVKD. CDR3 length equals 16 residues. CDR3 sequence (DNA): TGTGCCATCAGTGAGTCGACCGGGGGGATTTACAATGAGCAGTTCTTC. Its translation: CAISESTGGIYNEQFF.

The gene calls are TRBV20-1 and TRBJ2-5, with D maybe TRBD1 (6 bases). V was trimmed by 1 base and J by 5 bases, leaving 14 bases between them. CDR1 DFQATT and CDR2 SNEGSKA come from the germline V gene (reference sequence). The CDR3 length is 14 residues. Written as DNA, the CDR3 is TGCAGTGCTAGAGCGGACAGACCTACTGAGACCCAGTACTTC. Encoded protein: CSARADRPTETQYF.

This CDR3 is CASSATGTPGNEQFF. CDR3 DNA sequence: TGCGCCAGCAGCGCGACCGGGACCCCCGGAAATGAGCAGTTCTTC. This sequence joins TRBV5-1 and TRBJ2-1; perhaps D is TRBD1 or TRBD2 (5 bases each). The CDR3 is 15 residues long. CDR1 is SGHRS, CDR2 YFSETQ, per germline. V was pared by 4 bases and J by 7 bases, with 18 bases between.

Written as DNA, the CDR3 is TGTGCCAGCAGCTTAGACCCAGAAGAGACCCAGTACTTC. Protein: CASSLDPEETQYF. V and J are TRBV7-9 and TRBJ2-5; D gene uncertain. CDR3 size: 13 residues. Trimming stripped 1 base from V and 3 bases from J, with 6 bases between. The V gene's germline CDR1 is SEHNR and CDR2 FQNEAQ (reference sequence).

V and J are TRBV6-1 and TRBJ1-4; 7 bases match TRBD1. The CDR3 is made up of 14 amino acids. Germline values: CDR1 MNHNS, CDR2 SASEGT. V shed 5 bases, J shed 8 bases, and the junction held 8 bases outside the gene matches. The CDR3 sequence: CASSQQGLEEKLFF. CDR3 sequence (DNA): TGTGCCAGCAGTCAACAGGGGCTGGAGGAAAAACTGTTTTTT.

The sample holds a few counts of this clonotype. CDR3 in amino acids: CASSPPHPIQYF. The CDR3 DNA sequence: TGCGCCAGCAGCCCTCCCCATCCCATTCAGTACTTC. The chain links TRBV4-1 to TRBJ2-4; D unclear. V gave up 4 bases and J gave up 9 bases, with 10 bases separating them. The germline V gene encodes CDR1 MGHRA and CDR2 YSYEKL. The CDR3 is 12 residues long.

The V and J genes are TRBV20-1 and TRBJ2-2; D perhaps matches TRBD2 (5 bases). This CDR3 region has 14 residues. Germline V lookup: CDR1 DFQATT, CDR2 SNEGSKA (reference sequence). Trimming shortened V by 1 base and J by 5 bases, and 11 bases separated the two germline ends. CDR3 region: CSARGARGTGELFF. The CDR3 DNA reads TGCAGTGCTAGAGGGGCTCGGGGAACCGGGGAGCTGTTTTTT.

V is TRBV28 and J is TRBJ2-1; possibly TRBD1 or TRBD2 for D (6 bases each). The CDR3 runs 15 residues. Germline-derived CDR1 and CDR2 are MDHEN and SYDVKM. Trimming cost V 3 bases and J 8 bases, with 17 bases left between them. The CDR3 coding sequence is TGTGCCAGCAGTTTCGTAGGGGGGCCGATCTATGAGCAGTTCTTC. It yields the protein CASSFVGGPIYEQFF.

In its sample, this clonotype was seen a few times. The genes are TRBV20-1 and TRBJ1-4; D call uncertain. Deletions cut 6 bases from V and 3 bases from J, with 14 bases between. CDR1 is DFQATT, CDR2 SNEGSKA, per germline (reference sequence). The CDR3 loop spans 14 amino acids. Here the CDR3 reads CSATQVPSNEKLFF. CDR3 DNA: TGCAGTGCGACCCAGGTTCCCTCTAATGAAAAACTGTTTTTT.